The clone carrying this T cell receptor beta chain appeared a single time. V dropped 4 bases and J dropped 3; count of bases not matched to a gene: 5. CDR1 and CDR2 (germline): SGHRS, YFSETQ. This CDR3 is 14 amino acids long. Clones were read by immunoSEQ multiplex PCR, and TCRdb kept only the in-frame ones, dropping some. The sample includes about 110,000 clones, approximately 90% seen only once; the top ten take about 4%. The sample comes from a study of PD-L1 blockade in urothelial cancer. Time point specified: peripheral blood 6 weeks after treatment start. Sequences were derived from PBMCs, sampled around atezolizumab (anti-PD-L1) treatment. The chain uses TRBV5-1 and TRBJ1-1; 8 nucleotides agree with TRBD1. The clonotype was recovered from a man aged 55 to 70 with urothelial cancer. The CDR3 reads CASSVLQGDTEAFF. The DNA of the CDR3 is TGCGCCAGCAGCGTTCTACAGGGGGACACTGAAGCTTTCTTT.